This TCR beta chain appears in the sequencing data of a study of OX40 agonist ivuxolimab in advanced cancers. The study's findings and limits: In CD8+ T cells, expanded clones were on average more numerous than in CD4+.

V lost 1 base to trimming and J lost 5 bases, with 11 bases between them. The CDR3 spans 14 residues. CDR1 and CDR2 from the germline V gene are MGHDK and SYGVNS. Repertoires were generated with immunoSEQ multiplex PCR, while TCRdb's copy carries only in-frame clones and drops some. Of tens of thousands of clones in the sample, roughly 89% are singletons; the top ten hold approximately 1%. The table lists this clone with a count of one. The antigen is unknown. The V call is TRBV25-1, the J call TRBJ2-5; TRBD1 might be the D (6 bases). The specimen was CD4+ or CD8+ T cells sorted from blood, collected in a trial of the OX40 agonist ivuxolimab. This TCR was sampled from an adult with an advanced solid tumor such as melanoma, head and neck, liver or kidney cancer. The CDR3 DNA is TGTGCCAGCAGTGAATTAGGGGGTGGTGAGACCCAGTACTTC. Its translation: CASSELGGGETQYF.